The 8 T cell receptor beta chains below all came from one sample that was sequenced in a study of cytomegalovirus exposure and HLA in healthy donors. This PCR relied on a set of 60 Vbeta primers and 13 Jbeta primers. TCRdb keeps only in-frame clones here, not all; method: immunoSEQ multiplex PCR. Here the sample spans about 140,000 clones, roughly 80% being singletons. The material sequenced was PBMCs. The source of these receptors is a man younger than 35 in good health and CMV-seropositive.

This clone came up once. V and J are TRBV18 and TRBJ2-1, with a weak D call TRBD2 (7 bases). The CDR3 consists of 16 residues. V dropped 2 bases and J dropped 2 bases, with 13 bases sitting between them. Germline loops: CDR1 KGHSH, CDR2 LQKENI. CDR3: CASSPRAGQAYNEQFF. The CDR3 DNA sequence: TGTGCCAGCTCACCAAGAGCGGGACAAGCCTACAATGAGCAGTTCTTC.

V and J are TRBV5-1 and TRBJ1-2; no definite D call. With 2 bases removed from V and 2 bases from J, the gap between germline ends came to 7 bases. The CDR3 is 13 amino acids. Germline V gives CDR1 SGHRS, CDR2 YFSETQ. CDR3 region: CASSFNGNYGYTF. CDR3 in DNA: TGCGCCAGCAGCTTCAACGGGAACTATGGCTACACCTTC. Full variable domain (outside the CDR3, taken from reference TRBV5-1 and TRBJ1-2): KAGVTQTPRYLIKTRGQQVTLSCSPISGHRSVSWYQQTPGQGLQFLFEYFSETQRNKGNFPGRFSGRQFSNSRSEMNVSTLELGDSALYLCASSFNGNYGYTFGSGTRLTVV.

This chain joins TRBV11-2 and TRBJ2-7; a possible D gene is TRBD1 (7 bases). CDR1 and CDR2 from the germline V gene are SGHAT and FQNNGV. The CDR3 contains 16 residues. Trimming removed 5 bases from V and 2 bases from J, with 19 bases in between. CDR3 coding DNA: TGTGCCAGCAGCACCTTCCCCAGGGGGGCCACCTACGAGCAGTACTTC. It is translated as CASSTFPRGATYEQYF.

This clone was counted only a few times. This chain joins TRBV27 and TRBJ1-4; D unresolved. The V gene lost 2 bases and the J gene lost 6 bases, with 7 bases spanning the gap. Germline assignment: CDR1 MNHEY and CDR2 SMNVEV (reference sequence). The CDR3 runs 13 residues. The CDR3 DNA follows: TGTGCCAGCAGTTTAGGGCAGTATGAAAAACTGTTTTTT. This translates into CASSLGQYEKLFF.

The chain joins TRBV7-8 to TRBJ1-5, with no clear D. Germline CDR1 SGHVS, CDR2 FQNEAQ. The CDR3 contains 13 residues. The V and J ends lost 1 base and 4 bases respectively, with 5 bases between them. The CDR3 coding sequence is TGTGCCAGCAGCTTAGGTCTTAATCAGCCCCAGCATTTT. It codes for CASSLGLNQPQHF.

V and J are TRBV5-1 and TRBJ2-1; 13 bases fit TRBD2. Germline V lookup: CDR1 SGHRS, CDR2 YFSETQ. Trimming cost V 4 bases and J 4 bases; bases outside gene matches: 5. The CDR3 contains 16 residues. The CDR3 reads CASSPGLAGLYNEQFF. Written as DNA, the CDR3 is TGCGCCAGCAGCCCGGGACTAGCGGGGTTATACAATGAGCAGTTCTTC.

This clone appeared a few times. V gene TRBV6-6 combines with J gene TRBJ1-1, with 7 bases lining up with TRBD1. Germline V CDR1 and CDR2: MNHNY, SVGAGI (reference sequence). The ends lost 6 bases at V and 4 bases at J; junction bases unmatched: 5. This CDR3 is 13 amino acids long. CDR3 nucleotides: TGTGCCAGCAGCCCGGACAGGAGCACTGAAGCTTTCTTT. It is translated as CASSPDRSTEAFF.

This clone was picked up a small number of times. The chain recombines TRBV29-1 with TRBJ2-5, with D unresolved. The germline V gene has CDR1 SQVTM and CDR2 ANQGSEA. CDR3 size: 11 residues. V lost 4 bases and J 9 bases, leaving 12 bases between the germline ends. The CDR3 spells CSVGLEWPQYF. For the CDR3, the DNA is TGCAGCGTTGGCCTAGAATGGCCCCAGTACTTC.